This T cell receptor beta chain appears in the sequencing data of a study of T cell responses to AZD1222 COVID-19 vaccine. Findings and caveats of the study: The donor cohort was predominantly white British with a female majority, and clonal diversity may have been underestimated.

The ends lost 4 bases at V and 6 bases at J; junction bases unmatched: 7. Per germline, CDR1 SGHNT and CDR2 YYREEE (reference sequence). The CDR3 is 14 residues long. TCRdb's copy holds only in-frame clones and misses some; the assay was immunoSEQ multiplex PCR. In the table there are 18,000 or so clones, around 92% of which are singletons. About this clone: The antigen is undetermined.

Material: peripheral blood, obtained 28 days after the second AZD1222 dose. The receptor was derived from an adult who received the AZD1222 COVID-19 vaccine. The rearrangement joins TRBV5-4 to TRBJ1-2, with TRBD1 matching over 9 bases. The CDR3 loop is CASSHGTGYDGYTF. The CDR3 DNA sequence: TGTGCCAGCAGCCACGGGACAGGGTATGATGGCTACACCTTC.